This TCR beta chain derives from a study of blood T cells in healthy people across ages. Study observations and caveats: Higher diversity, along with more naive CD4+ cells, distinguished long-lived donors from aged donors.

This clonotype has just a few counts. Its target is unknown. Germline V lookup: CDR1 DFQATT, CDR2 SNEGSKA (reference sequence). There are 15 residues in the CDR3. Trimming removed 4 bases at V and 6 bases at J, with 21 bases between. It was with a sample-barcoded 5' primer and a J-beta primer mix that a second PCR of about 6 to 12 cycles was run. MiXCR, applied by TCRdb to the 5' RACE reads, yields one record per CDR3 protein. This table holds more than 1,400,000 distinct CDR3 sequences, approximately 38% found once. Sequenced input: blood. The chain is built from TRBV20-1 and TRBJ1-1; TRBD1 is a possible D gene (6 bases). This receptor was identified in a woman in her late teens or twenties in good health. CDR3 in DNA: TGCAGTGCTAAAAACCCCAGGGACACCAATGCTGAAGCTTTCTTT. Translating it yields CSAKNPRDTNAEAFF.